The clone carrying this T cell receptor (beta chain) has a count of ten or more. Aged 18 to 65, the patients had hyperthyroidism that was newly diagnosed and had lasted under 2 months. This record belongs to a study of T cells in Graves' hyperthyroidism and ophthalmopathy. TCR beta CDR3 regions were amplified from RNA transcripts. An initial round of RT-PCR targeting the TCR CDR3 relied on the HTBI primer set. TCRdb re-called the multiplex PCR reads through MiXCR, storing one row per CDR3 protein. Of 340,000 or so distinct CDR3 sequences in the sample, around a sixth were seen once. This sequence was found in a woman in her forties or fifties with Graves' hyperthyroidism. Sequenced input: blood.

CDR3 nucleotides: TGCAGCGTTGAAGGACAGGGGTTGCCAGATACGCAGTATTTT. Translation: CSVEGQGLPDTQYF. The chain carries TRBV29-1 and TRBJ2-3; 8 nucleotides agree with TRBD1. Germline V gives CDR1 SQVTM, CDR2 ANQGSEA. The CDR3 totals 14 residues. V lost 1 base and J lost 4; bases outside the gene matches: 4.